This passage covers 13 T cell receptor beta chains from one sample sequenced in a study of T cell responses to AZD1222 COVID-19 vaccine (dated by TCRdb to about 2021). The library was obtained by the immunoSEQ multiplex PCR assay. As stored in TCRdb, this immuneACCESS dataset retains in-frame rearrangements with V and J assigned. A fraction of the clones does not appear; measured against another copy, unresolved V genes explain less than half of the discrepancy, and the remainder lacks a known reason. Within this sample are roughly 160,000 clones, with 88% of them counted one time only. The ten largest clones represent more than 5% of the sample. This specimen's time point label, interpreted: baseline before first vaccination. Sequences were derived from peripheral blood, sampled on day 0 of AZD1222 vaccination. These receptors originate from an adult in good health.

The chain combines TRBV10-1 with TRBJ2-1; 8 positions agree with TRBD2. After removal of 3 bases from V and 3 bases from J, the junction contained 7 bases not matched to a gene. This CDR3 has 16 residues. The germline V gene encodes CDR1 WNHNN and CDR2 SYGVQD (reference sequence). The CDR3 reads CASSDTTSGVYNEQFF. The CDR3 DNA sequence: TGCGCCAGCAGTGACACTACTAGCGGTGTCTACAATGAGCAGTTCTTC.

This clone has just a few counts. CDR3 coding DNA: TGTGCCAGCAGTGTTTTGAAATTCGACAGCAACACTGAAGCTTTCTTT. Protein: CASSVLKFDSNTEAFF. This chain joins TRBV28 and TRBJ1-1, with a possible D match to TRBD1 (5 bases). Between the trimmed V and J ends, which lost 5 bases and 2 bases, there was a span of 18 bases. The CDR3 loop spans 16 amino acids. Germline CDR1 reads MDHEN; CDR2 reads SYDVKM.

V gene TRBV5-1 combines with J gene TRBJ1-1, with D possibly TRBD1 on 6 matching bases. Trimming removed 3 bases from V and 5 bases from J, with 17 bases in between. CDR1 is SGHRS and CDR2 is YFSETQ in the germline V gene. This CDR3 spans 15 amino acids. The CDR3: CASSWPLTGRTEAFF. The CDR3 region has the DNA TGCGCCAGCAGCTGGCCCCTAACAGGGAGAACTGAAGCTTTCTTT.

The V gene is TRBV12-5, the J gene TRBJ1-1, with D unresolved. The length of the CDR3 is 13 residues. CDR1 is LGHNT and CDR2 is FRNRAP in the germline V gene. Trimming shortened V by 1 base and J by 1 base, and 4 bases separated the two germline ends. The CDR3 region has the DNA TGTGCTAGTGGTTTGGGGGGGAACACTGAAGCTTTCTTT. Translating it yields CASGLGGNTEAFF.

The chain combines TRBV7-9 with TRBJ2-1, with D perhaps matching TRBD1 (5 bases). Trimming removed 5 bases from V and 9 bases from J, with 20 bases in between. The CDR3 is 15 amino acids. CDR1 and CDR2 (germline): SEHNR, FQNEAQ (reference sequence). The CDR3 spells CASSPNVRAVREQFF. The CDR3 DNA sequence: TGTGCCAGCAGCCCCAATGTCAGGGCGGTTCGTGAGCAGTTCTTC.

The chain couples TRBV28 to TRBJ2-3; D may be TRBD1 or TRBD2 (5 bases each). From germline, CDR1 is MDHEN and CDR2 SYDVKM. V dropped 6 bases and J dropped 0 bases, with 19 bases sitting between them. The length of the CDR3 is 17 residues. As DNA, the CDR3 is TGTGCCAGCAGACCACGCCCCGGGACCGCTAGCACAGATACGCAGTATTTT. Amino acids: CASRPRPGTASTDTQYF.

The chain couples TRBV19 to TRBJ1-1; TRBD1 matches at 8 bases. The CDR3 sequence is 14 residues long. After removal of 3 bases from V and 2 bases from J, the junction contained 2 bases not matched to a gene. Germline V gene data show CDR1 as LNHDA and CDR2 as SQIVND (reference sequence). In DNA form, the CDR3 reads TGTGCCAGTAGTATGGACAGGGTTAACACTGAAGCTTTCTTT. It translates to CASSMDRVNTEAFF.

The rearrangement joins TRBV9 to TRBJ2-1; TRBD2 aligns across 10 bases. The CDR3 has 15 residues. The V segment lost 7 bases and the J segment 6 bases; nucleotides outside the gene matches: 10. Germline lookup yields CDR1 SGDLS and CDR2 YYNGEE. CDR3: CASGSGTSESNEQFF. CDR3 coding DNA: TGTGCCAGCGGGTCCGGGACTAGCGAGAGCAATGAGCAGTTCTTC.

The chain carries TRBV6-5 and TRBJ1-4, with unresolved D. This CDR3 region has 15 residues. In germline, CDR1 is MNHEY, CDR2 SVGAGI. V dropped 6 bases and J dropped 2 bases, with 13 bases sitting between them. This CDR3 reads CASSPSHVTNEKLFF. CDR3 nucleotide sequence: TGTGCCAGCAGCCCCTCCCACGTCACTAATGAAAAACTGTTTTTT.

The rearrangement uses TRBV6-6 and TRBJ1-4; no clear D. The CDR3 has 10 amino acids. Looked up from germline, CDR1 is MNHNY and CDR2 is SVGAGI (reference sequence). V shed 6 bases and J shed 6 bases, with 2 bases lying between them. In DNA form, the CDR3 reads TGTGCCAGCAGGGATGAAAAACTGTTTTTT. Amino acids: CASRDEKLFF.

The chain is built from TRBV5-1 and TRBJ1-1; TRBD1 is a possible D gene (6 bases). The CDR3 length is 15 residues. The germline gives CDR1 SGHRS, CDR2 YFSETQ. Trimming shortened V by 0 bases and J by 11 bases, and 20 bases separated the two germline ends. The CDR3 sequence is CASSLGALRQVIAFF. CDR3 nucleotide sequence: TGCGCCAGCAGCTTGGGGGCCTTACGACAGGTAATCGCTTTCTTT.

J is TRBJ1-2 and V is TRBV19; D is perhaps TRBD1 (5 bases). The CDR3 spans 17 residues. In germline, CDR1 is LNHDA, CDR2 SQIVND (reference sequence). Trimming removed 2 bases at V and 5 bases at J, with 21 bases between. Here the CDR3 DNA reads TGTGCCAGTAGTATATCAGCCGTTAGGGGTTCGCGGTATGGCTACACCTTC. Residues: CASSISAVRGSRYGYTF.

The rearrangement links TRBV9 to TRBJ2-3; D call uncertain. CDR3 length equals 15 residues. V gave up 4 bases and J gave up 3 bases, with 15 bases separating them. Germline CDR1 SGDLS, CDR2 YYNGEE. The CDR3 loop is CASSILESGTDTQYF. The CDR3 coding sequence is TGTGCCAGCAGCATCCTCGAGAGTGGGACAGATACGCAGTATTTT.